The 10 T cell receptor beta chains presented below share a single source sample, sequenced in a study of OX40 agonist ivuxolimab in advanced cancers. Libraries were prepared through the immunoSEQ multiplex PCR assay. TCRdb obtained this table from immuneACCESS and retained in-frame rearrangements with V and J assigned. These tables miss some clones; where compared with another copy, unresolved V genes account for less than half of the shortfall, and the remainder is unexplained. Counted in this sample were around 53,000 clones; 80% to 85% of them appeared once. The ten largest clones add up to roughly 0.6% of the sample. The material was CD4+ or CD8+ T cells sorted from blood, obtained in a trial of the OX40 agonist ivuxolimab. These receptors originate from an adult with an advanced solid tumor such as melanoma, head and neck, liver or kidney cancer.

About this clone itself: At one boundary the junction diverges from the germline segment, which might be a read error. This chain joins TRBV7-9 and TRBJ1-1, with a weak D call TRBD1 (5 bases). This CDR3 has 14 residues. The V gene's germline CDR1 is SEHNR and CDR2 FQNEAQ (reference sequence). The CDR3 spells CASNLRGGGSEAFF. CDR3 bases: TGTGCCAGCAACTTAAGGGGCGGGGGATCTGAAGCTTTCTTT.

The chain uses TRBV6-4 and TRBJ1-1; D might be TRBD1 (5 bases). The CDR3 extends over 15 amino acids. V gave up 8 bases and J gave up 1 base, with 17 bases separating them. Germline V lookup: CDR1 MRHNA, CDR2 SNTAGT. CDR3 amino acids: CASRRGGVGNTEAFF. The CDR3 DNA reads as TGTGCCAGCCGCCGGGGGGGGGTCGGGAACACTGAAGCTTTCTTT.

This chain joins TRBV19 and TRBJ2-5; a weak D match, TRBD2 (5 bases). V was trimmed by 2 bases and J by 1 base, leaving 11 bases between them. The CDR3 runs to 15 residues. Germline V gives CDR1 LNHDA, CDR2 SQIVND (reference sequence). The CDR3 DNA follows: TGTGCCAGTAGTATAAAGAGGGCAGTCCAAGAGACCCAGTACTTC. It yields the protein CASSIKRAVQETQYF. Based on the CDR3 plus reference TRBV19 and TRBJ2-5, the full variable domain is DGGITQSPKYLFRKEGQNVTLSCEQNLNHDAMYWYRQDPGQGLRLIYYSQIVNDFQKGDIAEGYSVSREKKESFPLTVTSAQKNPTAFYLCASSIKRAVQETQYFGPGTRLLVL.

This clone was observed a few times. This sequence joins TRBV4-1 and TRBJ2-5; 12 nucleotides match TRBD2. V shed 0 bases, J shed 1 base, and the junction held 9 bases outside the gene matches. The CDR3 has 19 amino acids. The germline V gene has CDR1 MGHRA and CDR2 YSYEKL. In DNA, the CDR3 is TGCGCCAGCAGCCAAGAACCTAGCGGGAGGGCCGGGGGCCAAGAGACCCAGTACTTC. It encodes CASSQEPSGRAGGQETQYF.

The V gene is TRBV18, the J gene TRBJ2-1; D gene unclear. This CDR3 is built from 13 residues. Germline lookup yields CDR1 KGHSH and CDR2 LQKENI. Trimming removed 6 bases from V and 5 bases from J, with 11 bases in between. The CDR3: CASSPYSDNEQFF. The CDR3 bases are TGTGCCAGCTCGCCCTATAGTGACAATGAGCAGTTCTTC.

V gene TRBV6-5 combines with J gene TRBJ2-5, with D maybe TRBD1 (6 bases). The CDR3 has 13 amino acids. Trimming pared 7 bases from V and 4 bases from J, leaving 13 bases between. The germline gives CDR1 MNHEY, CDR2 SVGAGI. CDR3: CASTLTGGETQYF. The CDR3 DNA sequence: TGTGCCAGCACCTTGACAGGCGGAGAGACCCAGTACTTC.

The V and J genes are TRBV29-1 and TRBJ2-7; 8 positions agree with TRBD2. V dropped 8 bases and J dropped 4; count of bases not matched to a gene: 4. This CDR3 is 11 amino acids long. Looked up from germline, CDR1 is SQVTM and CDR2 is ANQGSEA. In DNA, the CDR3 is TGCAGCACGGGGACTAGATACGAGCAGTACTTC. Protein product: CSTGTRYEQYF.

Note on this clone: Additional DNA sequences in this sample encode the identical CDR3. The rearrangement uses TRBV15 and TRBJ2-7, with D perhaps TRBD2 (6 bases). This CDR3 has 13 residues. The V gene lost 3 bases and the J gene lost 8 bases, with 14 bases spanning the gap. Germline loops: CDR1 LNHNV, CDR2 YYDKDF (reference sequence). CDR3 amino acids: CATSRWGTDKQYF. CDR3 bases: TGTGCCACCAGCAGGTGGGGGACTGACAAGCAGTACTTC.

This clone occurred once. The genes are TRBV30 and TRBJ1-6; no clear D. The CDR3 totals 14 residues. V lost 3 bases to trimming and J lost 8 bases, with 14 bases between them. CDR1 and CDR2 from the germline V gene are GTSNPN and SVGIG (reference sequence). The CDR3: CAWSLSIRDSPLHF. The CDR3 coding sequence is TGTGCCTGGAGCCTAAGCATTAGGGATTCACCCCTCCACTTT. The whole variable domain, filled in from reference TRBV30 and TRBJ1-6, reads SQTIHQWPATLVQPVGSPLSLECTVEGTSNPNLYWYRQAAGRGLQLLFYSVGIGQISSEVPQNLSASRPQDRQFILSSKKLLLSDSGFYLCAWSLSIRDSPLHFGNGTRLTVT.

This clone appeared a single time. V is TRBV19 and J is TRBJ2-3; D is uncertain. The germline V gene has CDR1 LNHDA and CDR2 SQIVND (reference sequence). V shed 3 bases and J shed 0 bases, with 7 bases lying between them. The CDR3 sequence is 14 residues long. The CDR3 here is CASSMWESTDTQYF. The CDR3 DNA follows: TGTGCCAGTAGTATGTGGGAAAGCACAGATACGCAGTATTTT.